Each of the 21 T cell receptor beta chains below was sequenced from the same sample in a study of blood T cell repertoires in COVID-19. The method was immunoSEQ multiplex PCR; TCRdb's version includes in-frame clones alone and lacks a portion of them. The table has over 100,000 clones, roughly 91% seen once. Sequenced: peripheral blood. These receptors were collected from a man between 60 and 75 years old with COVID-19, enrolled during active disease.

The rearrangement links TRBV28 to TRBJ2-7; 9 bases map to TRBD1. Germline CDR1 MDHEN, CDR2 SYDVKM. The CDR3 consists of 15 residues. V was clipped by 6 bases and J by 1 base; unmatched bases: 7. DNA for the CDR3: TGTGCCAGCAGCCGCACCGGGACAGGGTCCTACGAGCAGTACTTC. This translates into CASSRTGTGSYEQYF.

This rearrangement joins TRBV6-2 or TRBV6-3 to TRBJ1-5; D unresolved. The CDR3 covers 15 residues. Per germline, CDR1 MNHEY and CDR2 SVGEGT. V was shortened by 2 bases and J by 2 bases, with 10 bases between the two germline ends. The CDR3 DNA sequence: TGTGCCAGCAGTTACGGCGGGGTGGGCAATCAGCCCCAGCATTTT. Its translation: CASSYGGVGNQPQHF.

V gene TRBV6-5 combines with J gene TRBJ1-3; D ambiguous. V was clipped by 5 bases and J by 0 bases, with 5 bases between them. Germline V lookup: CDR1 MNHEY, CDR2 SVGAGI. There are 13 residues in the CDR3. The CDR3 protein is CASSRISGNTIYF. As DNA, the CDR3 is TGTGCCAGCAGTCGTATCTCTGGAAACACCATATATTTT.

The gene calls are TRBV15 and TRBJ1-3; possible D gene TRBD1, 6 bases. Germline-derived CDR1 and CDR2 are LNHNV and YYDKDF (reference sequence). V shed 2 bases and J shed 0 bases, with 14 bases lying between them. This CDR3 spans 17 amino acids. DNA of the CDR3: TGTGCCACCAGCAGAAACCGGGACACCAGCTCTGGAAACACCATATATTTT. Translating it yields CATSRNRDTSSGNTIYF.

This chain links TRBV5-4 with TRBJ2-2; weak D call: TRBD2 (7 bases). In germline, CDR1 is SGHNT, CDR2 YYREEE (reference sequence). Trimming shortened V by 2 bases and J by 6 bases, and 20 bases separated the two germline ends. This CDR3 comprises 17 residues. The CDR3 DNA follows: TGTGCCAGCAGCTTCTTTTTGGGTGGGGGGGCCCCCGGGGAGCTGTTTTTT. It codes for CASSFFLGGGAPGELFF.

This chain joins TRBV2 and TRBJ1-5; D possibly corresponds to TRBD1 (5 bases). Trimming left V 6 bases short and J 6 bases short, with 15 bases between. This CDR3 contains 14 residues. The germline V gene has CDR1 SNHLY and CDR2 FYNNEI. CDR3 nucleotides: TGTGCCAGCAGGGGCAGGGCCGGGAGTCAGCCCCAGCATTTT. Its translation: CASRGRAGSQPQHF.

This clone was observed once. The chain is built from TRBV10-3 and TRBJ2-2, with no clear D. The V end lost 2 bases, the J end lost 2 bases, and 9 bases lay between the germline ends. This CDR3 is built from 15 residues. In germline, CDR1 is ENHRY, CDR2 SYGVKD. CDR3 sequence reads: CAISEAAVNTGELFF. In nucleotides, the CDR3 is TGTGCCATCAGTGAGGCGGCAGTAAACACCGGGGAGCTGTTTTTT.

The rearrangement joins TRBV11-3 to TRBJ1-6, with 12 bases identical to TRBD1. Losses at the gene ends were 5 bases for V and 12 bases for J; bases not matched to a gene: 8. Germline CDR1 is SGHNT and CDR2 is YENEEA. This CDR3 contains 15 residues. The DNA for the CDR3 is TGTGCCAGCAGCCCCACCGGGACAGGGGGCGAACCCCTCCACTTT. It encodes CASSPTGTGGEPLHF.

This sequence joins TRBV6-4 and TRBJ2-1, with TRBD1 matching over 9 bases. Trimming cost V 0 bases and J 8 bases; bases outside gene matches: 5. CDR1 and CDR2 from the germline V gene are MRHNA and SNTAGT. This CDR3 is 15 amino acids long. CDR3 in amino acids: CASSDSTGGGDEQFF. The CDR3 DNA follows: TGTGCCAGCAGTGACTCAACAGGGGGCGGAGATGAGCAGTTCTTC.

The chain links TRBV7-8 to TRBJ1-4; TRBD1 might be the D (6 bases). In germline, CDR1 is SGHVS, CDR2 FQNEAQ. This CDR3 region has 16 residues. Trimming pared 1 base from V and 1 base from J, leaving 10 bases between. CDR3 amino acids: CASSLGTGQTNEKLFF. As DNA, the CDR3 is TGTGCCAGCAGCTTAGGAACAGGGCAAACTAATGAAAAACTGTTTTTT. Looking up the rest from reference TRBV7-8 and TRBJ1-4 gives the full variable domain: GAGVSQSPRYKVAKRGQDVALRCDPISGHVSLFWYQQALGQGPEFLTYFQNEAQLDKSGLPSDRFFAERPEGSVSTLKIQRTQQEDSAVYLCASSLGTGQTNEKLFFGSGTQLSVL.

This clone was recorded only once. The gene calls are TRBV2 and TRBJ1-5; weak D call: TRBD1 (6 bases). This CDR3 comprises 14 residues. Germline CDR1 and CDR2: SNHLY and FYNNEI. V gave up 7 bases and J gave up 3 bases, with 13 bases separating them. The DNA for the CDR3 is TGTGCCAGCATTGGGGGCGGTCCCAATCAGCCCCAGCATTTT. Translation: CASIGGGPNQPQHF.

In this sample, this clone turned up once. The J gene is TRBJ1-5, the V gene TRBV12-5, with 7 bases fitting TRBD1. Germline CDR1 reads LGHNT; CDR2 reads FRNRAP. The CDR3 extends over 14 amino acids. V shed 5 bases and J 4 bases; nucleotides not matched to a gene: 5. DNA of the CDR3: TGTGCTAGTGGTGGGGGACAGAATAATCAGCCCCAGCATTTT. Translation gives CASGGGQNNQPQHF. Full variable domain (missing parts from reference TRBV12-5 and TRBJ1-5): DARVTQTPRHKVTEMGQEVTMRCQPILGHNTVFWYRQTMMQGLELLAYFRNRAPLDDSGMPKDRFSAEMPDATLATLKIQPSEPRDSAVYFCASGGGQNNQPQHFGDGTRLSIL.

V is TRBV19 and J is TRBJ2-7; 7 bases line up with TRBD2. Germline lookup yields CDR1 LNHDA and CDR2 SQIVND (reference sequence). J gave up 4 bases and V 3 bases, and 15 bases lay outside the gene matches. This CDR3 is built from 17 residues. In DNA form, the CDR3 reads TGTGCCAGTAGTATTCGAGCTGGTACGGCTAGCGGTTACGAGCAGTACTTC. Protein: CASSIRAGTASGYEQYF.

The chain links TRBV24-1 to TRBJ2-1; no firm D call. The CDR3 extends over 13 amino acids. V lost 3 bases and J 5 bases, leaving 7 bases between the germline ends. Looked up from germline, CDR1 is KGHDR and CDR2 is SFDVKD. The CDR3 is CATSDGQHNEQFF. The CDR3 nucleotides are TGTGCCACCAGTGATGGGCAACACAATGAGCAGTTCTTC.

The chain has TRBV2 and TRBJ1-1; 9 bases fit TRBD1. Germline-derived CDR1 and CDR2 are SNHLY and FYNNEI. Germline trimming cut 5 bases from V and 5 bases from J; bases unmatched to any gene: 6. The CDR3 extends over 14 amino acids. The CDR3 reads CASSWTGVLTEAFF. CDR3 nucleotide sequence: TGTGCCAGCAGTTGGACAGGGGTGTTGACTGAAGCTTTCTTT.

V is TRBV28 and J is TRBJ1-2, with unresolved D. This CDR3 spans 13 amino acids. Germline CDR1 is MDHEN and CDR2 is SYDVKM. Deletions cut 8 bases from V and 0 bases from J, with 10 bases between. The CDR3 loop is CASLPRANYGYTF. The CDR3 DNA is TGTGCCAGCCTCCCTAGAGCTAACTATGGCTACACCTTC.

The gene calls are TRBV2 and TRBJ1-5, with D unclear. The CDR3 runs to 16 residues. Per the germline V gene, CDR1 is SNHLY and CDR2 is FYNNEI. V dropped 4 bases and J dropped 5 bases, with 18 bases sitting between them. The CDR3 spells CASSVSRIEIYQPQHF. The CDR3 DNA sequence: TGTGCCAGCAGTGTGTCCCGCATAGAGATCTATCAGCCCCAGCATTTT.

V usage is TRBV5-1 and J usage is TRBJ2-5; no clear D gene. The ends were cut back, 0 bases at V and 4 bases at J, with 7 bases in the middle. CDR1 SGHRS and CDR2 YFSETQ come from the germline V gene. The CDR3 is made up of 13 amino acids. The CDR3 here is CASSLGQVETQYF. The CDR3 bases are TGCGCCAGCAGCTTGGGGCAGGTAGAGACCCAGTACTTC.

This clone was found once. The genes are TRBV4-1 and TRBJ1-5; 8 bases fit TRBD1. Looked up from germline, CDR1 is MGHRA and CDR2 is YSYEKL. The CDR3 has 15 amino acids. Trimming at V came to 3 bases and at J to 7 bases, leaving 8 bases not matched to a gene. CDR3 in amino acids: CASSHPDRAGQPQHF. CDR3 sequence (DNA): TGCGCCAGCAGCCATCCGGACAGGGCAGGGCAGCCCCAGCATTTT.

The chain uses TRBV2 and TRBJ2-7, with D possibly matching TRBD1 (7 bases). The V end was cut by 6 bases, the J end by 2 bases, with 14 bases between. There are 14 residues in the CDR3. Germline V gives CDR1 SNHLY, CDR2 FYNNEI. CDR3 residues: CASRGGQTAYEQYF. As DNA, the CDR3 is TGTGCCAGCAGGGGGGGACAGACAGCCTACGAGCAGTACTTC.

V usage is TRBV7-3 and J usage is TRBJ1-6; D not certain. V dropped 1 base and J dropped 7 bases, with 8 bases sitting between them. Germline CDR1 reads SGHTA; CDR2 reads FQGTGA. The length of the CDR3 is 14 residues. DNA of the CDR3: TGTGCCAGCAGCTTAAGGCCGATCAATTCACCCCTCCACTTT. Translation gives CASSLRPINSPLHF.